This TCR beta chain is drawn from a study of blood T cell repertoires in COVID-19. CDR1 is SGHDT and CDR2 is YYEEEE in the germline V gene. CDR3 size: 13 residues. Trimming cost V 4 bases and J 8 bases, with 12 bases left between them. Generated by immunoSEQ multiplex PCR, the TCRdb table keeps only in-frame clones and is missing some. Found here are roughly 100,000 clones, roughly 86% of them singletons; the top ten hold about 17%. This clonotype was obtained from a human donor in a cohort sampled during active COVID-19. The chain is built from TRBV5-6 and TRBJ1-4, with D unclear. The sequenced sample consisted of peripheral blood. The CDR3 here is CASSRGPDEKLFF. For the CDR3, the DNA is TGTGCCAGCAGCCGGGGTCCGGACGAAAAACTGTTTTTT.